What follows describes a single TCR beta chain. TCRdb keeps only in-frame clones here, not all; method: immunoSEQ multiplex PCR. Among fewer than 150,000 clones listed, over 80% were seen once. The data derive from a study of blood T cell repertoires in COVID-19. About the research overall: Some COVID-19 samples were acute and others convalescent; all came from the United States, Italy and Spain.

V lost 4 bases, J lost 3 bases, and 14 bases stayed unmatched. This CDR3 has 18 residues. Germline CDR1 LGHDT, CDR2 YNNKEL (reference sequence). V usage is TRBV3-1 (or the pseudogene TRBV3-2) and J usage is TRBJ2-1; 8 bases fit TRBD1. The sequence derives from a man under 40 who had recovered from COVID-19. Sequencing was carried out using PBMCs or T cells enriched from blood (not recorded which). The CDR3 DNA is TGTGCCAGCAGCCGGAAACTCCAGGACAGGGTAAGCTACAATGAGCAGTTCTTC. Translated, it gives CASSRKLQDRVSYNEQFF.